This T cell receptor beta chain stems from a study of T cell repertoires in ileal Crohn's disease. CDR1 is MNHNY and CDR2 is SVGAGI in the germline V gene (reference sequence). The CDR3 loop spans 15 amino acids. Deletions cut 4 bases from V and 4 bases from J, with 16 bases between. The study, taken as a whole, reports: Compared with CD4 T cells, sorted CD8 cells carried more expanded clones.

Sequencing was performed with immunoSEQ multiplex PCR; in TCRdb, only in-frame clones are kept and a portion is missing. This table holds about 18,000 clones, 50% to 75% found once. A remark on this clone: The antigen remains undetermined.

Sequenced material: ileal tissue. The chain is built from TRBV6-6 and TRBJ1-2; no clear D gene. The TCR comes from an adult with Crohn's disease. Here the CDR3 reads CASSSASGRSYGYTF. CDR3 nucleotide sequence: TGTGCCAGCAGTTCCGCATCTGGCAGGTCCTATGGCTACACCTTC.